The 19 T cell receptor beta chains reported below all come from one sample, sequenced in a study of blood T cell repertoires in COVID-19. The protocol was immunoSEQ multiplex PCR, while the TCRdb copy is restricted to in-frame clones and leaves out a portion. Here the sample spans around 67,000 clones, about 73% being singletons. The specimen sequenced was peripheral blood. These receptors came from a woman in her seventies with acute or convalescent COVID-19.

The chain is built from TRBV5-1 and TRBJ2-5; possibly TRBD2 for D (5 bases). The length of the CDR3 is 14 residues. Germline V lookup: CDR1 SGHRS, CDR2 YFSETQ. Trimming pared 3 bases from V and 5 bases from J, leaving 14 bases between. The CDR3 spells CASSSGGLGETQYF. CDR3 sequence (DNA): TGCGCCAGCAGCTCCGGAGGCCTGGGGGAGACCCAGTACTTC.

CDR3 sequence reads: CSVDRGAGSNYGYTF. The CDR3 DNA reads as TGCAGCGTTGACCGGGGGGCAGGGTCCAACTATGGCTACACCTTC. V is TRBV29-1 and J is TRBJ1-2; D possibly corresponds to TRBD1 (6 bases). CDR1 and CDR2 (germline): SQVTM, ANQGSEA. With 3 bases removed from V and 2 bases from J, the gap between germline ends came to 16 bases. This CDR3 region has 15 residues.

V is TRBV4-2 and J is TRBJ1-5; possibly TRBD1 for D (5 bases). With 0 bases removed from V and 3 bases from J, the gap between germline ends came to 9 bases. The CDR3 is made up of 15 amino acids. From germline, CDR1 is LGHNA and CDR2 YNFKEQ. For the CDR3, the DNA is TGTGCCAGCAGCCAAGACAGGGATAACAATCAGCCCCAGCATTTT. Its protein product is CASSQDRDNNQPQHF.

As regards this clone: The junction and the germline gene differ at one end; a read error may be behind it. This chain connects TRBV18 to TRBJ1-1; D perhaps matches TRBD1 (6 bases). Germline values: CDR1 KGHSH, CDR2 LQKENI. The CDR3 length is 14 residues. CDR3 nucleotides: TGTGCCGGCTCACCTTCGGGAGGGGGGACTGAAGCTTTCTTT. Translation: CAGSPSGGGTEAFF.

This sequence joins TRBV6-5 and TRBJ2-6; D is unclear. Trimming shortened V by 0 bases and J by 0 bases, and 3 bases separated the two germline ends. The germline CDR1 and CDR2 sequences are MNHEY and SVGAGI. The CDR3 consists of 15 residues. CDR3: CASSYSSSGANVLTF. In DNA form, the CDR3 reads TGTGCCAGCAGTTACTCCTCCTCTGGGGCCAACGTCCTGACTTTC.

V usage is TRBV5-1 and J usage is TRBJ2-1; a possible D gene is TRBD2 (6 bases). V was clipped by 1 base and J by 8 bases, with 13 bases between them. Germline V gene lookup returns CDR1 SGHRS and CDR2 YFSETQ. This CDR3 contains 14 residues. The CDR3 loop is CASSLRAPGDEQFF. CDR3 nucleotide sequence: TGCGCCAGCAGCTTGCGGGCCCCGGGGGATGAGCAGTTCTTC.

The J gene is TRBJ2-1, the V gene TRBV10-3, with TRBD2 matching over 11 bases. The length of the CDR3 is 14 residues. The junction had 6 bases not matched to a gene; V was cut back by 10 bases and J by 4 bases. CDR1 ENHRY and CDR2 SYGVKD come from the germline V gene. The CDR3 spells CATTGTSGYNEQFF. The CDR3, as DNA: TGTGCCACGACCGGGACTAGCGGTTACAATGAGCAGTTCTTC.

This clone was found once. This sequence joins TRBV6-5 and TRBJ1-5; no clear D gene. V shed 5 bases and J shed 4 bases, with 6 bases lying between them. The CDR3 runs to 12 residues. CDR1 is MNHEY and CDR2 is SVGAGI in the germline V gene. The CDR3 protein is CASSTGNQPQHF. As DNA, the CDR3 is TGTGCCAGCAGTACCGGGAATCAGCCCCAGCATTTT.

The DNA for the CDR3 is TGTGCCAGCAGCAGTACCGGTACCAATGAAAAACTGTTTTTT. Translating it yields CASSSTGTNEKLFF. This rearrangement joins TRBV5-4 to TRBJ1-4, with D unresolved. Germline V gene data show CDR1 as SGHNT and CDR2 as YYREEE (reference sequence). The CDR3 length is 14 residues. The V end was cut by 4 bases, the J end by 5 bases, with 12 bases between.

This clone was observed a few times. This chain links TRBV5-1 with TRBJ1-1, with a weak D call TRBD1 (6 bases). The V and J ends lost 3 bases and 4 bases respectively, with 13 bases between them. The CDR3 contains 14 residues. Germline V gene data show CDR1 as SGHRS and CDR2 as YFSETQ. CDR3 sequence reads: CASSSNTGSTEAFF. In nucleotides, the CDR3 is TGCGCCAGCAGCTCTAATACAGGGAGCACTGAAGCTTTCTTT.

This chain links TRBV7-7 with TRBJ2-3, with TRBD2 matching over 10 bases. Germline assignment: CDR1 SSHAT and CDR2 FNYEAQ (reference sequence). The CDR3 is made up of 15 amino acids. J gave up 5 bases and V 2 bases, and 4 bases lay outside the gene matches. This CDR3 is CASSLTSGEGDTQYF. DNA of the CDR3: TGTGCCAGCAGCTTAACTAGCGGGGAGGGAGATACGCAGTATTTT.

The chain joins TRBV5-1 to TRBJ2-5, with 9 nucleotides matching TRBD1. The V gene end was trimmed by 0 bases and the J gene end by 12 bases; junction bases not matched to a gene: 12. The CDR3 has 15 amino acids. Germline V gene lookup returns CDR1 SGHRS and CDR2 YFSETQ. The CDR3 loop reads CASSLAGTGRGEEYF. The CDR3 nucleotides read TGCGCCAGCAGCTTGGCGGGGACAGGGCGCGGGGAAGAGTACTTC. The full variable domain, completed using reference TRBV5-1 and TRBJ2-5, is KAGVTQTPRYLIKTRGQQVTLSCSPISGHRSVSWYQQTPGQGLQFLFEYFSETQRNKGNFPGRFSGRQFSNSRSEMNVSTLELGDSALYLCASSLAGTGRGEEYFGPGTRLLVL.

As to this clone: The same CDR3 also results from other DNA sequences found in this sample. CDR3 DNA: TGTGCCAGCAGCTTAGAACGGGTGCGGGCGAACACTGAAGCTTTCTTT. Protein product: CASSLERVRANTEAFF. The chain joins TRBV7-2 to TRBJ1-1; D remains ambiguous. Germline CDR1 SGHTA, CDR2 FQGNSA. V was pared by 1 base and J by 1 base, with 13 bases between. The CDR3 has 16 residues. Complete variable domain (other parts from reference TRBV7-2 and TRBJ1-1): GAGVSQSPSNKVTEKGKDVELRCDPISGHTALYWYRQSLGQGLEFLIYFQGNSAPDKSGLPSDRFSAERTGGSVSTLTIQRTQQEDSAVYLCASSLERVRANTEAFFGQGTRLTVV.

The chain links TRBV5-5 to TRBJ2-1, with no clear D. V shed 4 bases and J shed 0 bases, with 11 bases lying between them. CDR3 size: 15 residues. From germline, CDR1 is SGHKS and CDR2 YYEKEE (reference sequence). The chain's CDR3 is CASSTFASSYNEQFF. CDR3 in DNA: TGTGCCAGCAGCACCTTTGCGAGCTCCTACAATGAGCAGTTCTTC.

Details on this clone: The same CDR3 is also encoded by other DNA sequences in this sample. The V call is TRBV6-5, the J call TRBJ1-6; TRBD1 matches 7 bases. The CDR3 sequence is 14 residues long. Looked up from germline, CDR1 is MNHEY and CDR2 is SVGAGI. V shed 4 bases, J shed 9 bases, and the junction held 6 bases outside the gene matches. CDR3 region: CASSSRQGVSPLHF. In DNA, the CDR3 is TGTGCCAGCAGTTCGCGACAGGGTGTTTCACCCCTCCACTTT.

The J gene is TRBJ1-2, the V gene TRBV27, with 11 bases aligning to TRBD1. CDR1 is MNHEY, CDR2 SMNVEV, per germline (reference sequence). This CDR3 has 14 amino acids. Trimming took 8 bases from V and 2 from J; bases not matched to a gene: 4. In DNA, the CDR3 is TGTGCCAGCGGGCGGACAGGGGGCAACTATGGCTACACCTTC. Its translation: CASGRTGGNYGYTF.

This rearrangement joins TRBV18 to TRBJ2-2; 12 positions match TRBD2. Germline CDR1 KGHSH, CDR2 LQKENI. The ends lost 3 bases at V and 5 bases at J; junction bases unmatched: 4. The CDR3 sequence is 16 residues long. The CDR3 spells CASSPRLAGETGELFF. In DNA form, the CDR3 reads TGTGCCAGCTCACCGCGACTAGCGGGAGAAACCGGGGAGCTGTTTTTT.

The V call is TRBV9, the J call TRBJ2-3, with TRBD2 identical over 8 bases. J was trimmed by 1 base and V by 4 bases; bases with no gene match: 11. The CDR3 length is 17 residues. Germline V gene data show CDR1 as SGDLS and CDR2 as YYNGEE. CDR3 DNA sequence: TGTGCCAGCAGCCTCGGACTAGCAGTCGGGGGCACAGATACGCAGTATTTT. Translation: CASSLGLAVGGTDTQYF.

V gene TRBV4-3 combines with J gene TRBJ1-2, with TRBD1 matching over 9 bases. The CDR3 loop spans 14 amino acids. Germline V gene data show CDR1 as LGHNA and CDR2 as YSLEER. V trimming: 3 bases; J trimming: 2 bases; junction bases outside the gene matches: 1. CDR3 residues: CASSQDRGNYGYTF. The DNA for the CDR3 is TGCGCCAGCAGCCAGGACAGGGGAAACTATGGCTACACCTTC.